The clone carrying this T cell receptor beta chain was observed at least ten times. The antigen is unknown. The data belong to a study of T cell repertoires in cytomegalovirus infection. Study-wide context: Both CMV infection and a matching HLA type were indicated by public TCR beta signatures. Study-level points and caveats: Cumulated frequencies of public TCR beta families served to identify carriers of CMV plus the relevant HLA. Predominance within the ex vivo response was attributable to HLA-C-restricted CMV-specific TCR beta clonotypes.

MiXCR, run by TCRdb on the reads, gives a single entry per CDR3 protein. The data hold 250,000 to 300,000 distinct CDR3 sequences, with over 15% observed a single time. The germline CDR1 and CDR2 sequences are LGHNT and FRNRAP. Trimming removed 7 bases from V and 1 base from J, with 13 bases in between. The CDR3 spans 14 residues. The chain carries TRBV12-5 and TRBJ1-1; D is perhaps TRBD1 (5 bases). The receptor's source is a human donor in good health (CMV status not recorded). Some clones in this sample may be carry-over from other donors' samples. The source material was CD8+ T cells from PBMCs. The CDR3 loop is CASVSRDGNTEAFF. CDR3 sequence (DNA): TGTGCTAGTGTCTCCCGGGACGGGAACACTGAAGCTTTCTTT.